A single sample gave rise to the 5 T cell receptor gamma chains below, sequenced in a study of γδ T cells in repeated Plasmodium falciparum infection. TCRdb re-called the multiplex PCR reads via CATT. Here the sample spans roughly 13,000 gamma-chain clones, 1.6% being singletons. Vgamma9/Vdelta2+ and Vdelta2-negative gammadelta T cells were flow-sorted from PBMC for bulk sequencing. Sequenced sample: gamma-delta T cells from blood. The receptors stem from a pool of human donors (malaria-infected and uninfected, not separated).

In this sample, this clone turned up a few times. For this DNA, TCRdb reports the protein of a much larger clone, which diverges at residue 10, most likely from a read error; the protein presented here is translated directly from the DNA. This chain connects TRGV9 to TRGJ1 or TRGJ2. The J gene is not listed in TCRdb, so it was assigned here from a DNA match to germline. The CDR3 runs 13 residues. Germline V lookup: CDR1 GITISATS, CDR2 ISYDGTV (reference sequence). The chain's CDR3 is CALWEGHYYRKLF. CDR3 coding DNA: TGTGCCTTGTGGGAGGGTCATTATTATAGGAAACTCTTT.

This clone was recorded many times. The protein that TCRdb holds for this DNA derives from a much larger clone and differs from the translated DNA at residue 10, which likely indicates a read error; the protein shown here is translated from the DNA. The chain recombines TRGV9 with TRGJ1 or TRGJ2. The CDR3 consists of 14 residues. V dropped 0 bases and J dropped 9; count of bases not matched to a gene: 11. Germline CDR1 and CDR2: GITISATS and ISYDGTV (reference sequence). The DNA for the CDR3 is TGTGCCTTGTGGGAGGTGCCCAGGGGCTGTAAGAAACTCTTT. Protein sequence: CALWEVPRGCKKLF.

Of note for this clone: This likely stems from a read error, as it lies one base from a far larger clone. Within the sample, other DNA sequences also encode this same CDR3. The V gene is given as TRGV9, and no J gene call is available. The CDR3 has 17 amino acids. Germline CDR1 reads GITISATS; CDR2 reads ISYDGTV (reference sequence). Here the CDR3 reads CALWEDEPELGKKIKVF. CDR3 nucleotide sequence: TGTGCCTTGTGGGAGGACGAACCAGAGTTGGGCAAAAAAATCAAAGTATTT.

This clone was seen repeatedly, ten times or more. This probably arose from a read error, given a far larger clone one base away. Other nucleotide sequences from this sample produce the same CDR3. The CDR3 reads CALWVRVGFKIF. The DNA for the CDR3 is TGTGCCTTGTGGGTCCGAGTGGGGTTCAAGATATTT. The V call is TRGV9, the J call TRGJP1. The CDR3 is made up of 12 amino acids. Germline assignment: CDR1 GITISATS and CDR2 ISYDGTV (reference sequence). V lost 5 bases, J lost 12 bases, and 9 bases stayed unmatched.

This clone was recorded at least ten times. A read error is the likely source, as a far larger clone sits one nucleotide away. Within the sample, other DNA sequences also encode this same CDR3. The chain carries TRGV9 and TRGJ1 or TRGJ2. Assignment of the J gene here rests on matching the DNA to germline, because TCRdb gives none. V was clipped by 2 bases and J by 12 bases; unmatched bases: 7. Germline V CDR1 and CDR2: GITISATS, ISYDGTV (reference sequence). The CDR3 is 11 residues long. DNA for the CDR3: TGTGCCTTGTGGGAGGGTAGGAGGAAACTCTTT. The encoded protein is CALWEGRRKLF.